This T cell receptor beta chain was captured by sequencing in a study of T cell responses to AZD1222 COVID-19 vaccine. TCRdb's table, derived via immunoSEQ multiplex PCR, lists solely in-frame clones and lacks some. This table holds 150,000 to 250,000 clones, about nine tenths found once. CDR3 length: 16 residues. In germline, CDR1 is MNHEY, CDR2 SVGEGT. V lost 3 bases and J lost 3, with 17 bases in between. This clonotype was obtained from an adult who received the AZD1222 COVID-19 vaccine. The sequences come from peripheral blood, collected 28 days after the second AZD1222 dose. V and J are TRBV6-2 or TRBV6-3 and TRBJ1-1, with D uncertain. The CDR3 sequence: CASSYESGGLHTEAFF. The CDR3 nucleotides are TGTGCCAGCAGTTATGAGTCAGGAGGATTGCACACTGAAGCTTTCTTT.